Listed here are 26 T cell receptor beta chains from one sample, sequenced in a study of cytomegalovirus exposure and HLA in healthy donors listed by TCRdb under 2017. Library preparation used the immunoSEQ multiplex PCR assay. The multiplex PCR relied on a mix of 60 forward primers for TCR Vbeta segments and 13 reverse primers for TCR Jbeta segments. TCRdb obtained this table from immuneACCESS and retained in-frame rearrangements with V and J assigned. These tables miss some clones; where compared with another copy, unresolved V genes account for less than half of the shortfall, and the remainder is unexplained. The sample has approximately 130,000 clones on record, around 78% of them singletons. The ten largest account for 1.8% of the sample. The sequenced material came from PBMCs. Source of these receptors: a woman aged 45-65 years in good health and CMV-seronegative.

This sequence joins TRBV7-2 and TRBJ2-7; a weak D match, TRBD2 (5 bases). The length of the CDR3 is 16 residues. CDR1 SGHTA and CDR2 FQGNSA come from the germline V gene. The V end was cut by 2 bases, the J end by 4 bases, with 18 bases between. The CDR3 sequence is CASSLLAVGVAYEQYF. The CDR3 bases are TGTGCCAGCAGCTTACTCGCCGTGGGAGTGGCTTACGAGCAGTACTTC.

This chain joins TRBV19 and TRBJ2-7; TRBD2 matches 13 bases. This CDR3 is built from 16 residues. Germline loops: CDR1 LNHDA, CDR2 SQIVND (reference sequence). V was pared by 5 bases and J by 3 bases, with 7 bases of the junction left unmatched. The CDR3 loop reads CASSPRTSGSRYEQYF. CDR3 bases: TGTGCCAGTAGTCCAAGGACTAGCGGGAGCCGCTACGAGCAGTACTTC.

This chain uses TRBV10-3 with TRBJ2-1; 9 bases map to TRBD2. J gave up 15 bases and V 0 bases, and 12 bases lay outside the gene matches. CDR1 is ENHRY and CDR2 is SYGVKD in the germline V gene. The CDR3 extends over 15 amino acids. The CDR3 DNA follows: TGTGCCATCAGTGAGTCGACTCCTGTTGCGGGAGGGGGGTTCTTC. Translation gives CAISESTPVAGGGFF.

V usage is TRBV6-1 and J usage is TRBJ1-4; a possible D gene is TRBD1 (5 bases). Germline V gene data show CDR1 as MNHNS and CDR2 as SASEGT. Trimming pared 4 bases from V and 5 bases from J, leaving 14 bases between. The CDR3 is 15 amino acids. This CDR3 reads CASSVSTDGNEKLFF. For the CDR3, the DNA is TGTGCCAGCAGTGTCTCGACAGACGGAAATGAAAAACTGTTTTTT.

V gene TRBV10-3 combines with J gene TRBJ1-2; TRBD1 matches at 10 bases. Germline V lookup: CDR1 ENHRY, CDR2 SYGVKD. This CDR3 is 17 amino acids long. The V segment lost 5 bases and the J segment 0 bases; nucleotides outside the gene matches: 9. The CDR3 here is CAISTPGQGPTNYGYTF. The CDR3 DNA reads TGTGCCATCAGTACTCCGGGACAGGGGCCGACTAACTATGGCTACACCTTC.

The chain couples TRBV7-2 to TRBJ1-5, with a weak D call TRBD1 (6 bases). The V gene's germline CDR1 is SGHTA and CDR2 FQGNSA. The CDR3 is 17 amino acids. The V end lost 2 bases, the J end lost 6 bases, and 20 bases lay between the germline ends. In nucleotides, the CDR3 is TGTGCCAGCAGCTTAATGGGAGGCGGGGGGCGAATTCAGCCCCAGCATTTT. Translation: CASSLMGGGGRIQPQHF.

This chain links TRBV15 with TRBJ1-3; 8 bases are shared with TRBD1. J gave up 3 bases and V 1 base, and 5 bases lay outside the gene matches. Germline CDR1 is LNHNV and CDR2 is YYDKDF (reference sequence). The CDR3 sequence is 16 residues long. The CDR3 sequence: CATSRGRQGLGNTIYF. The CDR3 DNA reads TGTGCCACCAGCAGAGGACGACAGGGGCTTGGAAACACCATATATTTT.

V gene TRBV5-6 combines with J gene TRBJ1-3, with 10 bases lining up with TRBD1. The CDR3 runs 16 residues. Germline-derived CDR1 and CDR2 are SGHDT and YYEEEE. The V gene end was trimmed by 0 bases and the J gene end by 3 bases; junction bases not matched to a gene: 3. This CDR3 is CASSLETGGFGNTIYF. As DNA, the CDR3 is TGTGCCAGCAGCTTGGAGACAGGGGGCTTTGGAAACACCATATATTTT. The variable domain in full, completed from reference TRBV5-6 and TRBJ1-3, reads DAGVTQSPTHLIKTRGQQVTLRCSPKSGHDTVSWYQQALGQGPQFIFQYYEEEERQRGNFPDRFSGHQFPNYSSELNVNALLLGDSALYLCASSLETGGFGNTIYFGEGSWLTVV.

The rearrangement links TRBV5-1 to TRBJ1-4; 7 bases are shared with TRBD1. The germline CDR1 and CDR2 sequences are SGHRS and YFSETQ. V was pared by 1 base and J by 7 bases, with 7 bases of the junction left unmatched. The CDR3 has 15 amino acids. The CDR3 loop reads CASSLTGDVGEKLFF. For the CDR3, the DNA is TGCGCCAGCAGCTTGACAGGGGACGTAGGTGAAAAACTGTTTTTT.

CDR3 nucleotides: TGTGCCAGCAGTGAATTGTGGGAGAAGTCCTACGAGCAGTACTTC. As protein: CASSELWEKSYEQYF. This chain uses TRBV6-1 with TRBJ2-7; TRBD2 might be the D (5 bases). This CDR3 region has 15 residues. The V end was cut by 2 bases, the J end by 1 base, with 12 bases between. The V gene's germline CDR1 is MNHNS and CDR2 SASEGT.

The rearrangement uses TRBV2 and TRBJ2-1; TRBD1 matches 9 bases. V shed 4 bases and J 9 bases; nucleotides not matched to a gene: 10. Germline V gene sequence: CDR1 SNHLY, CDR2 FYNNEI. CDR3 length: 15 amino acids. CDR3 sequence reads: CASSAIPGQGFEQFF. CDR3 DNA: TGTGCCAGCAGTGCAATACCGGGACAGGGCTTTGAGCAGTTCTTC.

The count of this clone is one. V is TRBV14 and J is TRBJ2-7, with TRBD2 matching 9 bases. This CDR3 has 14 amino acids. CDR1 SGHDN and CDR2 FVKESK come from the germline V gene. Trimming removed 2 bases from V and 12 bases from J; junction bases left unmatched: 11. The CDR3 DNA reads as TGTGCCAGCAGCCAATCTGGTACTAGCGGGCTTTTGTACTTC. Protein sequence: CASSQSGTSGLLYF.

The genes are TRBV7-3 and TRBJ2-2, with TRBD2 matching 7 bases. J lost 8 bases, V lost 1 base, and 13 bases had no gene match. The germline gives CDR1 SGHTA, CDR2 FQGTGA. CDR3 length: 17 residues. The CDR3 DNA is TGTGCCAGCAGCTTAAGTCCAAGGACTAGAGGAACAGGGGAGCTGTTTTTT. It yields the protein CASSLSPRTRGTGELFF.

V is TRBV29-1 and J is TRBJ2-1; maybe TRBD2 (5 bases). CDR3 size: 13 residues. Germline V gene data show CDR1 as SQVTM and CDR2 as ANQGSEA. V shed 4 bases and J shed 9 bases, with 16 bases lying between them. CDR3: CSVAPRGYGEQFF. The DNA for the CDR3 is TGCAGCGTTGCCCCCCGCGGGTACGGTGAGCAGTTCTTC.

As DNA, the CDR3 is TGTGCCAGCAGTCTACGGTATGAAGCTTTCTTT. As protein: CASSLRYEAFF. The V gene is TRBV6-1, the J gene TRBJ1-1; the D is unclear. The germline CDR1 and CDR2 sequences are MNHNS and SASEGT. The CDR3 extends over 11 amino acids. V dropped 5 bases and J dropped 7 bases, with 8 bases sitting between them.

This clone was detected only a few times. The chain uses TRBV27 and TRBJ1-1, with a possible D match to TRBD1 (5 bases). The CDR3 is 14 residues long. V gave up 3 bases and J gave up 2 bases, with 10 bases separating them. CDR1 and CDR2 (germline): MNHEY, SMNVEV (reference sequence). The CDR3 sequence is CASSLGRANTEAFF. For the CDR3, the DNA is TGTGCCAGCAGTTTGGGCAGGGCCAACACTGAAGCTTTCTTT.

The V call is TRBV7-2, the J call TRBJ2-7; 15 bases fit TRBD2. The CDR3 consists of 15 residues. Germline CDR1 reads SGHTA; CDR2 reads FQGNSA. The trim removed 4 bases at V and 6 bases at J, leaving 4 bases unmatched. CDR3 in amino acids: CASSSGLAGGREQYF. The CDR3 bases are TGTGCCAGCAGCTCCGGACTAGCGGGAGGGCGCGAGCAGTACTTC.

The genes are TRBV12-5 and TRBJ2-3, with TRBD2 as a possible D gene (6 bases). The V end was cut by 5 bases, the J end by 1 base, with 13 bases between. This CDR3 comprises 15 residues. Germline assignment: CDR1 LGHNT and CDR2 FRNRAP. CDR3 sequence reads: CASGLGWEGTDTQYF. The CDR3 DNA follows: TGTGCTAGTGGTCTAGGGTGGGAGGGCACAGATACGCAGTATTTT.

The chain employs TRBV15 and TRBJ1-3; TRBD1 matches 9 bases. The J segment lost 4 bases and the V segment lost 5 bases, leaving 6 bases of the junction unmatched. Germline CDR1 LNHNV, CDR2 YYDKDF (reference sequence). The CDR3 runs 15 residues. The CDR3 DNA reads as TGTGCCACCAGCTCACAGGGGGCACAGGGAAACACCATATATTTT. This encodes CATSSQGAQGNTIYF.

The rearrangement joins TRBV28 to TRBJ2-1; TRBD2 aligns across 10 bases. Germline trimming cut 3 bases from V and 7 bases from J; bases unmatched to any gene: 12. Germline assignment: CDR1 MDHEN and CDR2 SYDVKM. This CDR3 has 17 amino acids. Written as DNA, the CDR3 is TGTGCCAGCAGTTTTCGGGCCCTAGCGGGAGTCAGGAATGAGCAGTTCTTC. Protein product: CASSFRALAGVRNEQFF.

This chain joins TRBV9 and TRBJ1-2; 9 nucleotides line up with TRBD1. Trimming at V came to 5 bases and at J to 9 bases, leaving 8 bases not matched to a gene. Per germline, CDR1 SGDLS and CDR2 YYNGEE. CDR3 length: 13 residues. Here the CDR3 DNA reads TGTGCCAGCAGGCTCACAGGGGGCGGTCGCTACACCTTC. Protein: CASRLTGGGRYTF.

V is TRBV9 and J is TRBJ2-5, with 7 bases lining up with TRBD1. Germline CDR1 is SGDLS and CDR2 is YYNGEE. This CDR3 has 17 residues. V dropped 0 bases and J dropped 5; count of bases not matched to a gene: 13. CDR3 sequence (DNA): TGTGCCAGCAGCGTAGGAGCCAGACAGGGCCTCCGGGAGACCCAGTACTTC. It codes for CASSVGARQGLRETQYF.

This clone was observed a handful of times. The chain joins TRBV4-1 to TRBJ2-7; TRBD1 matches 7 bases. This CDR3 region has 13 residues. Germline CDR1 MGHRA, CDR2 YSYEKL. The V segment lost 4 bases and the J segment 5 bases; nucleotides outside the gene matches: 5. DNA of the CDR3: TGCGCCAGCAGCCTTTGGGACAGCGACGAGCAGTACGTC. Translated, it gives CASSLWDSDEQYV.

There are a few counts of this clone. The genes are TRBV5-1 and TRBJ2-1; 11 bases fit TRBD2. The CDR3 covers 16 residues. The germline gives CDR1 SGHRS, CDR2 YFSETQ. V was pared by 2 bases and J by 6 bases, with 7 bases of the junction left unmatched. This CDR3 reads CASSLNSGRGFNEQFF. The CDR3 DNA follows: TGCGCCAGCAGCTTAAATAGCGGGAGGGGCTTCAATGAGCAGTTCTTC.

This chain connects TRBV30 to TRBJ1-1; D call uncertain. The V gene's germline CDR1 is GTSNPN and CDR2 SVGIG (reference sequence). The CDR3 spans 15 residues. The V and J ends lost 3 bases and 7 bases respectively, with 21 bases between them. The CDR3 nucleotides are TGTGCCTGGAGAAAAAACCGTCACAGATTGGATGAAGCTTTCTTT. Translating it yields CAWRKNRHRLDEAFF.

The gene calls are TRBV30 and TRBJ1-5, with D tentatively TRBD1 (5 bases). With 7 bases removed from V and 1 base from J, the gap between germline ends came to 11 bases. The CDR3 has 13 amino acids. The germline gives CDR1 GTSNPN, CDR2 SVGIG (reference sequence). This chain's CDR3 is CASTGESNQPQHF. The CDR3 nucleotides are TGTGCCTCCACGGGGGAAAGCAATCAGCCCCAGCATTTT.